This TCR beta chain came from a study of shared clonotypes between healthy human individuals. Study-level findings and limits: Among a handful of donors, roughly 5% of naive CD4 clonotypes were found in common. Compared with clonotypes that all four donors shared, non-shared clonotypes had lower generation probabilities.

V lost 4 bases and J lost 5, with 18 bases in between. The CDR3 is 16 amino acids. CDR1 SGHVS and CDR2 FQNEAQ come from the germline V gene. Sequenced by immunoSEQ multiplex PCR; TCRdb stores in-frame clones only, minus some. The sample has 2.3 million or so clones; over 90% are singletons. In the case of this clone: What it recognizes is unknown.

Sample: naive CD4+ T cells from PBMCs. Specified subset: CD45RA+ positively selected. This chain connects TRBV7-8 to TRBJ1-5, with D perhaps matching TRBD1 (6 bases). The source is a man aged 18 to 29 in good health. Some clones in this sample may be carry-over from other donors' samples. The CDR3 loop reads CASSSQVGGGYQPQHF. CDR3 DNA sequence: TGTGCCAGCAGCTCCCAGGTAGGGGGAGGGTATCAGCCCCAGCATTTT.